The next 31 T cell receptor beta chains were all read from a single sample in a study of cytomegalovirus exposure and HLA in healthy donors. A multiplex PCR was run with 60 Vbeta primers and 13 Jbeta primers. TCRdb's table, derived via immunoSEQ multiplex PCR, lists solely in-frame clones and lacks some. Of about 180,000 clones listed, roughly 80% are singletons. Source material: PBMCs. Receptors originate from a middle-aged man in good health and CMV-seronegative.

J is TRBJ1-1 and V is TRBV5-1, with no clear D. Trimming removed 7 bases from V and 1 base from J, with 17 bases in between. This CDR3 region has 15 residues. Looked up from germline, CDR1 is SGHRS and CDR2 is YFSETQ. This CDR3 is CASGRLGSQNTEAFF. CDR3 sequence (DNA): TGCGCCAGCGGGCGACTCGGGAGCCAGAACACTGAAGCTTTCTTT.

The chain carries TRBV5-1 and TRBJ2-7; possibly TRBD2 for D (6 bases). CDR3 length: 14 residues. Trimming shortened V by 4 bases and J by 7 bases, and 18 bases separated the two germline ends. Germline V lookup: CDR1 SGHRS, CDR2 YFSETQ. The CDR3 here is CASSLIGGAGEQYF. The CDR3, as DNA: TGCGCCAGCAGCCTCATTGGCGGGGCGGGGGAGCAGTACTTC.

The chain employs TRBV27 and TRBJ2-7; 8 bases map to TRBD1. The germline V gene has CDR1 MNHEY and CDR2 SMNVEV (reference sequence). The CDR3 totals 15 residues. After removal of 3 bases from V and 6 bases from J, the junction contained 10 bases not matched to a gene. The CDR3 sequence: CASSFVGQGASEQYF. The CDR3 DNA is TGTGCCAGCAGTTTTGTCGGGCAGGGGGCGTCCGAGCAGTACTTC.

The chain recombines TRBV5-1 with TRBJ2-7; 7 positions agree with TRBD2. CDR3 length: 15 residues. J gave up 0 bases and V 1 base, and 4 bases lay outside the gene matches. Germline V gene data show CDR1 as SGHRS and CDR2 as YFSETQ. CDR3 nucleotide sequence: TGCGCCAGCAGCTTGCTCGGGGGGAGCTCCTACGAGCAGTACTTC. It is translated as CASSLLGGSSYEQYF.

The CDR3 DNA is TGCGCCAGCAGCTTTTATAGCGGTCGCACAGATACGCAGTATTTT. The encoded protein is CASSFYSGRTDTQYF. This sequence joins TRBV5-1 and TRBJ2-3, with D maybe TRBD2 (6 bases). This CDR3 has 15 amino acids. Per the germline V gene, CDR1 is SGHRS and CDR2 is YFSETQ. V lost 2 bases and J lost 1, with 11 bases in between.

The chain is built from TRBV2 and TRBJ1-1; D gene uncertain. CDR1 is SNHLY, CDR2 FYNNEI, per germline. This CDR3 has 13 residues. Trimming cost V 7 bases and J 0 bases, with 9 bases left between them. Here the CDR3 reads CASKFSMNTEAFF. DNA of the CDR3: TGTGCCAGCAAGTTTAGTATGAACACTGAAGCTTTCTTT.

This chain joins TRBV29-1 and TRBJ2-7, with 8 bases that match TRBD2. CDR1 is SQVTM and CDR2 is ANQGSEA in the germline V gene. There are 12 residues in the CDR3. After removal of 4 bases from V and 3 bases from J, the junction contained 2 bases not matched to a gene. The CDR3 nucleotides are TGCAGCGTTGCAGCGGGAGTCTACGAGCAGTACTTC. As protein: CSVAAGVYEQYF.

The rearrangement joins TRBV5-1 to TRBJ2-2, with 8 bases fitting TRBD2. Germline V gene lookup returns CDR1 SGHRS and CDR2 YFSETQ. V dropped 5 bases and J dropped 5; count of bases not matched to a gene: 5. This CDR3 region has 14 residues. CDR3 residues: CASRSGSGTGELFF. The CDR3 coding sequence is TGCGCCAGCAGAAGCGGGAGCGGGACCGGGGAGCTGTTTTTT.

This sequence joins TRBV7-9 and TRBJ1-6, with a tentative D call TRBD1 (6 bases). CDR3 length: 15 amino acids. Germline loops: CDR1 SEHNR, CDR2 FQNEAQ (reference sequence). Deletions cut 5 bases from V and 9 bases from J, with 17 bases between. The CDR3 loop is CASSGGPRGGSPLHF. The CDR3 region has the DNA TGTGCCAGCAGCGGGGGCCCCAGGGGTGGTTCACCCCTCCACTTT.

CDR3 DNA sequence: TGTGCCAGCAGCGTAGACCAGCGGGGGGGCCGGGATACGCAGTATTTT. Translated, it gives CASSVDQRGGRDTQYF. V is TRBV9 and J is TRBJ2-3, with 10 bases that match TRBD2. Looked up from germline, CDR1 is SGDLS and CDR2 is YYNGEE. J gave up 6 bases and V 0 bases, and 7 bases lay outside the gene matches. The CDR3 is made up of 16 amino acids. The whole variable domain, filled in from reference TRBV9 and TRBJ2-3, reads DSGVTQTPKHLITATGQRVTLRCSPRSGDLSVYWYQQSLDQGLQFLIQYYNGEERAKGNILERFSAQQFPDLHSELNLSSLELGDSALYFCASSVDQRGGRDTQYFGPGTRLTVL.

The chain is built from TRBV19 and TRBJ2-1; a possible D gene is TRBD2 (5 bases). V was cut by 6 bases and J by 3 bases, with 6 bases left in between. Germline CDR1 and CDR2: LNHDA and SQIVND (reference sequence). This CDR3 has 12 amino acids. The CDR3 here is CASRRVYNEQFF. The CDR3 nucleotides are TGTGCCAGTAGGAGGGTCTACAATGAGCAGTTCTTC.

The V gene is TRBV5-1, the J gene TRBJ2-1; 9 nucleotides line up with TRBD2. The CDR3 is 21 amino acids. Trimming removed 0 bases from V and 0 bases from J; junction bases left unmatched: 16. Germline CDR1 and CDR2: SGHRS and YFSETQ. Here the CDR3 reads CASSLVTRTSATIRSYNEQFF. CDR3 nucleotides: TGCGCCAGCAGCTTGGTTACAAGGACTAGCGCAACGATTCGCTCCTACAATGAGCAGTTCTTC.

The chain joins TRBV5-8 to TRBJ1-5; the D gene is possibly TRBD1 (6 bases). Germline values: CDR1 SGHTS, CDR2 YDEGEE. This CDR3 has 18 residues. V shed 0 bases and J shed 4 bases, with 20 bases lying between them. The CDR3 region is CASSLGLDRERTNQPQHF. The CDR3 nucleotides are TGTGCCAGCAGCTTGGGGCTGGACAGAGAACGAACAAATCAGCCCCAGCATTTT.

The V call is TRBV7-9, the J call TRBJ2-2, with 10 bases that match TRBD1. V shed 7 bases and J 8 bases; nucleotides not matched to a gene: 10. The germline CDR1 and CDR2 sequences are SEHNR and FQNEAQ (reference sequence). This CDR3 is 15 amino acids long. CDR3 sequence (DNA): TGTGCCAGCACCCCCGGGACAGGGGTTGTAGGGGAGCTGTTTTTT. Translating it yields CASTPGTGVVGELFF.

The V and J genes are TRBV30 and TRBJ2-3; 11 bases align to TRBD2. From germline, CDR1 is GTSNPN and CDR2 SVGIG (reference sequence). J lost 2 bases, V lost 4 bases, and 14 bases had no gene match. This CDR3 has 18 residues. The CDR3 sequence is CAWKGLAVEVPFTDTQYF. The DNA of the CDR3 is TGTGCCTGGAAGGGACTAGCGGTGGAGGTCCCGTTCACAGATACGCAGTATTTT. Combining the CDR3 with reference TRBV30 and TRBJ2-3 gives the whole variable domain SQTIHQWPATLVQPVGSPLSLECTVEGTSNPNLYWYRQAAGRGLQLLFYSVGIGQISSEVPQNLSASRPQDRQFILSSKKLLLSDSGFYLCAWKGLAVEVPFTDTQYFGPGTRLTVL.

The gene calls are TRBV10-2 and TRBJ1-2; D may be TRBD1 (6 bases). The CDR3 runs to 13 residues. Germline values: CDR1 WSHSY, CDR2 SAAADI. The V end was cut by 4 bases, the J end by 8 bases, with 14 bases between. CDR3 bases: TGCGCCAGCAGTGGTAGGACAGCGCTAGGCTACACCTTC. It is translated as CASSGRTALGYTF.

The chain has TRBV5-5 and TRBJ2-1; D gene ambiguous. This CDR3 is built from 13 residues. V lost 1 base and J 4 bases, leaving 6 bases between the germline ends. Germline V CDR1 and CDR2: SGHKS, YYEKEE (reference sequence). CDR3 protein: CASSLTEYNEQFF. Here the CDR3 DNA reads TGTGCCAGCAGCTTGACTGAATACAATGAGCAGTTCTTC.

The chain links TRBV11-3 to TRBJ2-7; TRBD1 matches at 10 bases. Germline V lookup: CDR1 SGHNT, CDR2 YENEEA. The CDR3 loop spans 15 amino acids. The J segment lost 4 bases and the V segment lost 5 bases, leaving 8 bases of the junction unmatched. CDR3 sequence reads: CASSPGTGDGYEQYF. Written as DNA, the CDR3 is TGTGCCAGCAGCCCCGGGACAGGGGATGGGTACGAGCAGTACTTC.

The chain carries TRBV4-1 and TRBJ2-5; D is perhaps TRBD1 (6 bases). The J call is doubtful: the DNA matches TRBJ2-7 better. Germline CDR1 is MGHRA and CDR2 is YSYEKL. The CDR3 has 13 residues. This chain's CDR3 is CASSHQGRYEQYF. CDR3 nucleotides: TGCGCCAGCAGCCACCAGGGGCGATACGAGCAGTACTTC.

V usage is TRBV28 and J usage is TRBJ1-2; D is perhaps TRBD1 (5 bases). V was cut by 3 bases and J by 6 bases, with 23 bases left in between. CDR3 length equals 17 residues. The germline CDR1 and CDR2 sequences are MDHEN and SYDVKM. The CDR3, as DNA: TGTGCCAGCAGTTTGGGGCCTCAATCGTTCGACCACCATGGCTACACCTTC. It specifies CASSLGPQSFDHHGYTF.

The V call is TRBV4-1, the J call TRBJ2-7; D not certain. V was pared by 0 bases and J by 2 bases, with 11 bases between. The germline CDR1 and CDR2 sequences are MGHRA and YSYEKL. The CDR3 is made up of 15 amino acids. CDR3 in amino acids: CASSQDPPSAYEQYF. In DNA, the CDR3 is TGCGCCAGCAGCCAAGACCCTCCGTCGGCCTACGAGCAGTACTTC.

The V and J genes are TRBV28 and TRBJ1-2, with D possibly TRBD1 on 6 matching bases. This CDR3 spans 15 amino acids. In germline, CDR1 is MDHEN, CDR2 SYDVKM. V dropped 6 bases and J dropped 8 bases, with 22 bases sitting between them. CDR3 region: CASSSLQGSRGGYTF. The CDR3 nucleotides read TGTGCCAGCAGCTCTTTACAGGGATCTAGGGGGGGCTACACCTTC.

V is TRBV18 and J is TRBJ2-7; TRBD1 is a possible D gene (6 bases). CDR1 is KGHSH and CDR2 is LQKENI in the germline V gene. With 2 bases removed from V and 3 bases from J, the gap between germline ends came to 11 bases. The CDR3 is 14 amino acids. The CDR3 DNA sequence: TGTGCCAGCTCACCAGGGGGCGCCCTCTACGAGCAGTACTTC. Translated: CASSPGGALYEQYF.

This clone came up once. The same CDR3 can be traced to other DNA sequences in this sample. The gene calls are TRBV7-2 and TRBJ2-5, with TRBD1 matching 7 bases. This CDR3 region has 12 residues. Trimming at V came to 5 bases and at J to 5 bases, leaving 2 bases not matched to a gene. The V gene's germline CDR1 is SGHTA and CDR2 FQGNSA. DNA for the CDR3: TGTGCCAGCAGCCCCAGGGGGGAGACCCAGTACTTC. Protein product: CASSPRGETQYF. Full variable domain (rest looked up from reference TRBV7-2 and TRBJ2-5): GAGVSQSPSNKVTEKGKDVELRCDPISGHTALYWYRQSLGQGLEFLIYFQGNSAPDKSGLPSDRFSAERTGGSVSTLTIQRTQQEDSAVYLCASSPRGETQYFGPGTRLLVL.

The count of this clone is one. The J gene is TRBJ1-2, the V gene TRBV7-3; a possible D gene is TRBD1 (6 bases). Deletions cut 5 bases from V and 2 bases from J, with 15 bases between. The CDR3 length is 15 residues. Germline V CDR1 and CDR2: SGHTA, FQGTGA. In DNA form, the CDR3 reads TGTGCCAGCAGCGAAGGGGGAGGGTCGAACTATGGCTACACCTTC. Translating it yields CASSEGGGSNYGYTF.

The V call is TRBV4-3, the J call TRBJ1-2, with TRBD1 as a possible D gene (5 bases). The CDR3 totals 16 residues. Trimming shortened V by 2 bases and J by 0 bases, and 13 bases separated the two germline ends. CDR1 is LGHNA and CDR2 is YSLEER in the germline V gene. The CDR3 is CASSQYQTVSNYGYTF. In DNA, the CDR3 is TGCGCCAGCAGCCAATATCAGACAGTTTCTAACTATGGCTACACCTTC.

This clone came up a few times. V and J are TRBV19 and TRBJ2-3; 11 bases align to TRBD2. V shed 7 bases and J 6 bases; nucleotides not matched to a gene: 6. The CDR3 sequence is 14 residues long. Looked up from germline, CDR1 is LNHDA and CDR2 is SQIVND (reference sequence). CDR3 nucleotide sequence: TGTGCCAGTAAAGATAGCGGGAGGGGGGATACGCAGTATTTT. This sequence encodes CASKDSGRGDTQYF.

This clone appeared once. The chain employs TRBV4-3 and TRBJ2-7; D is perhaps TRBD2 (5 bases). V lost 4 bases and J lost 3, with 16 bases in between. The germline CDR1 and CDR2 sequences are LGHNA and YSLEER. This CDR3 has 15 residues. CDR3 DNA sequence: TGCGCCAGCAGCCCACAACACGGGATTGACTACGAGCAGTACTTC. Protein: CASSPQHGIDYEQYF.

The chain has TRBV19 and TRBJ1-5, with a tentative D call TRBD1 (6 bases). V gave up 5 bases and J gave up 1 base, with 15 bases separating them. Germline V lookup: CDR1 LNHDA, CDR2 SQIVND (reference sequence). This CDR3 contains 16 residues. In DNA, the CDR3 is TGTGCCAGTAGTTTACATACAGGGCGCAGCAATCAGCCCCAGCATTTT. The encoded protein is CASSLHTGRSNQPQHF.

The CDR3, as DNA: TGTGCCAGCAGCTTCTCACGACAGATATACGAGCAGTACTTC. Translating gives CASSFSRQIYEQYF. The V and J genes are TRBV7-2 and TRBJ2-7; the D gene is possibly TRBD1 (5 bases). The germline gives CDR1 SGHTA, CDR2 FQGNSA. V gave up 3 bases and J gave up 4 bases, with 13 bases separating them. The CDR3 spans 14 residues. The full variable domain, rest sourced from reference TRBV7-2 and TRBJ2-7, is GAGVSQSPSNKVTEKGKDVELRCDPISGHTALYWYRQSLGQGLEFLIYFQGNSAPDKSGLPSDRFSAERTGGSVSTLTIQRTQQEDSAVYLCASSFSRQIYEQYFGPGTRLTVT.

The genes are TRBV4-2 and TRBJ2-3, with 11 bases matching TRBD2. With V trimmed by 1 base and J by 2 bases, 2 bases remained unmatched. The CDR3 sequence is 16 residues long. Germline CDR1 LGHNA, CDR2 YNFKEQ. CDR3 nucleotides: TGTGCCAGCAGCCAAGTTAGCGGGGGGGCCACAGATACGCAGTATTTT. It specifies CASSQVSGGATDTQYF.